Reported below is one T cell receptor beta chain. In the original workflow: Cell counts per sample came from amplifying reference gene primers. The method was immunoSEQ multiplex PCR; TCRdb's version includes in-frame clones alone and lacks a portion of them. V, J and clone size derive from that table, while D and trimming were established from the DNA sequence. Of roughly 350,000 clones listed, more than 75% are singletons. The data originate from a study of blood T cell repertoires in COVID-19. Study-level background: Italy, Spain and the United States were the sources of the convalescent and acute COVID-19 samples. Nucleic acid was either cDNA or gDNA, and it came from T cells, B-cell-depleted T cells, or PBMCs.

Germline lookup yields CDR1 MNHEY and CDR2 SVGAGI. The V gene end was trimmed by 7 bases and the J gene end by 0 bases; junction bases not matched to a gene: 6. CDR3 length: 15 residues. The clonotype was recovered from a woman under 30 who had recovered from COVID-19. Sequencing was done on a sample of peripheral blood. The rearrangement uses TRBV6-5 and TRBJ1-3, with 7 bases fitting TRBD1. CDR3 loop: CASKLSGGSGNTIYF. As DNA, the CDR3 is TGTGCCAGCAAGTTATCAGGGGGCTCTGGAAACACCATATATTTT.